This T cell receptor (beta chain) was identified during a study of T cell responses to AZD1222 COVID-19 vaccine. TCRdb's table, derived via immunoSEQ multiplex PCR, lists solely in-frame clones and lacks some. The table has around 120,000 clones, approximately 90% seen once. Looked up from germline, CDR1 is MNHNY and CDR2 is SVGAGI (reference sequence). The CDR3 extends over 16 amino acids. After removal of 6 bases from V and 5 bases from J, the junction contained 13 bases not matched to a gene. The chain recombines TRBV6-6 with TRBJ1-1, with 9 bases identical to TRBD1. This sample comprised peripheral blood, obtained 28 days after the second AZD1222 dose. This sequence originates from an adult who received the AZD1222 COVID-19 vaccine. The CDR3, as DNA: TGTGCCAGCAGCCTAAAAGGGGGACAGGGCGGGACTGAAGCTTTCTTT. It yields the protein CASSLKGGQGGTEAFF.